These 2 T cell receptor beta chains originate from one sample sequenced in a study of blood T cell repertoires in COVID-19. Sequencing used immunoSEQ multiplex PCR; TCRdb keeps in-frame clones, though not all of them. This repertoire shows 120,000 or so clones, 85% found once; its top ten account for around 6.3%. Sequencing was performed on peripheral blood. The receptor set was obtained from a man older than 75 with active or convalescent COVID-19.

The CDR3 is CASSVDSTVYGYTF. CDR3 nucleotide sequence: TGTGCCAGCAGTGTAGATAGTACGGTCTATGGCTACACCTTC. The chain couples TRBV2 to TRBJ1-2, with D uncertain. The germline gives CDR1 SNHLY, CDR2 FYNNEI. The V end lost 4 bases, the J end lost 4 bases, and 13 bases lay between the germline ends. This CDR3 contains 14 residues. The complete variable domain, with remaining parts taken from reference TRBV2 and TRBJ1-2, reads EPEVTQTPSHQVTQMGQEVILRCVPISNHLYFYWYRQILGQKVEFLVSFYNNEISEKSEIFDDQFSVERPDGSNFTLKIRSTKLEDSAMYFCASSVDSTVYGYTFGSGTRLTVV.

The chain links TRBV5-1 to TRBJ2-7, with 7 bases identical to TRBD2. Germline lookup yields CDR1 SGHRS and CDR2 YFSETQ. The J segment lost 1 base and the V segment lost 0 bases, leaving 7 bases of the junction unmatched. CDR3 size: 16 residues. CDR3 nucleotides: TGCGCCAGCAGCTTGGGCGGGGGAATTGCATCCTACGAGCAGTACTTC. It yields the protein CASSLGGGIASYEQYF.